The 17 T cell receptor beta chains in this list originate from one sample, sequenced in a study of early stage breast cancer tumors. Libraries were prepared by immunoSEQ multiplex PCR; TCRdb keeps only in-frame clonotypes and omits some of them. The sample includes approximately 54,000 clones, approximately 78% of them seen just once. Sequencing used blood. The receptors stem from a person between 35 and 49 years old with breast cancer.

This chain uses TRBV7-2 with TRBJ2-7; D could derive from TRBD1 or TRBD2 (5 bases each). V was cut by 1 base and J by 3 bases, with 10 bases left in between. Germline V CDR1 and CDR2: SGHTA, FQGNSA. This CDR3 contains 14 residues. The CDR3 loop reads CASSLVQGDYEQYF. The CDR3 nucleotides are TGTGCCAGCAGCTTAGTCCAGGGAGACTACGAGCAGTACTTC.

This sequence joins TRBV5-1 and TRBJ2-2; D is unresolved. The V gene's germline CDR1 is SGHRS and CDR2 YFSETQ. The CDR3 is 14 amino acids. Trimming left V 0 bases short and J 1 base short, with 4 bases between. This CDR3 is CASSLGLNTGELFF. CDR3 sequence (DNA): TGCGCCAGCAGCTTGGGACTGAACACCGGGGAGCTGTTTTTT.

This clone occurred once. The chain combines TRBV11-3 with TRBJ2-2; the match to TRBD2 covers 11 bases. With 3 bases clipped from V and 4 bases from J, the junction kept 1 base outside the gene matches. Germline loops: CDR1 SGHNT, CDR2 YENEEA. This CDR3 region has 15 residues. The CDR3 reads CASSFSGRGTGELFF. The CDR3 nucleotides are TGTGCCAGCAGCTTTAGCGGGAGGGGCACCGGGGAGCTGTTTTTT.

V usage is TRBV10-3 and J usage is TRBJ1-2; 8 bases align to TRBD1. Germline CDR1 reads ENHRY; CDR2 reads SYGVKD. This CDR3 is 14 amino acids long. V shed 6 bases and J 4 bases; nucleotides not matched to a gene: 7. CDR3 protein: CAIRGQEVSYGYTF. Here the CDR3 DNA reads TGTGCCATCAGGGGACAGGAAGTATCCTATGGCTACACCTTC.

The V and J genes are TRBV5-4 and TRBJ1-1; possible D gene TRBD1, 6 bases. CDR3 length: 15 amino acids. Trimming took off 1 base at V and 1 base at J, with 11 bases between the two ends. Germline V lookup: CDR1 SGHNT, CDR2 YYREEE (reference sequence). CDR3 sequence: CASSLLGARNTEAFF. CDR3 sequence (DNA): TGTGCCAGCAGCTTGTTGGGGGCACGGAACACTGAAGCTTTCTTT.

The CDR3 loop reads CASSLQGPGELFF. The CDR3 DNA reads as TGCGCCAGCAGCTTACAGGGTCCCGGGGAGCTGTTTTTT. The chain employs TRBV5-1 and TRBJ2-2, with a possible D match to TRBD1 (6 bases). The CDR3 extends over 13 amino acids. Germline lookup yields CDR1 SGHRS and CDR2 YFSETQ. V gave up 2 bases and J gave up 6 bases, with 8 bases separating them.

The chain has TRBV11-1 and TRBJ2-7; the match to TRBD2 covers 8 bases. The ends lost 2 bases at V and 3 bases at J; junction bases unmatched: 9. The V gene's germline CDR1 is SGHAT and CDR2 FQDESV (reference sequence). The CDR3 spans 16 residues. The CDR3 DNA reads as TGTGCCAGCAGCTTAACCGGCTCCGGGGGGGTCTACGAGCAGTACTTC. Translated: CASSLTGSGGVYEQYF.

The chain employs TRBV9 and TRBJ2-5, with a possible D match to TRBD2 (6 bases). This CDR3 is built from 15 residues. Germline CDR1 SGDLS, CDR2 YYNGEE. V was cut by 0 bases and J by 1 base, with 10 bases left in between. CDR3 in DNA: TGTGCCAGCAGCGTAGGTGGTAGCGGCCAAGAGACCCAGTACTTC. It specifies CASSVGGSGQETQYF.

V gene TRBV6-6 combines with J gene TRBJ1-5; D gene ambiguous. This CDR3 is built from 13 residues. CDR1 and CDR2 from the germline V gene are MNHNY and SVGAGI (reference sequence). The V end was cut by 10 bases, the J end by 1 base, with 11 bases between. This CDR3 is CATSTRSNQPQHF. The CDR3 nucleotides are TGTGCCACCTCGACAAGGAGCAATCAGCCCCAGCATTTT.

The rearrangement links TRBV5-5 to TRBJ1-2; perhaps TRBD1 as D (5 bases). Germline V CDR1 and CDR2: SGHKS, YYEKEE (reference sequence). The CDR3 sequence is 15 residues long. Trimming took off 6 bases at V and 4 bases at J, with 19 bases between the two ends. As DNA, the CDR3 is TGTGCCAGCACGCTGGGGCAGGAGACATCCTATGGCTACACCTTC. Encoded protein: CASTLGQETSYGYTF.

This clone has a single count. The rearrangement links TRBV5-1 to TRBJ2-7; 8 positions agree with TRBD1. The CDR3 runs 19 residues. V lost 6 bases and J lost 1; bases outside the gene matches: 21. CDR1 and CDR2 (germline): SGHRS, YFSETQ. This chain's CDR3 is CASTLGVDRGGKPSYEQYF. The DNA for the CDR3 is TGCGCCAGCACTCTGGGGGTCGACAGGGGCGGGAAGCCTTCCTACGAGCAGTACTTC.

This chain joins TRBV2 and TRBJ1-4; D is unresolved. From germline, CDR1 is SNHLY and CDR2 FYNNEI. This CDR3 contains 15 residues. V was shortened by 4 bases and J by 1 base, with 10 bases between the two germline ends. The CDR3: CASSGRHITNEKLFF. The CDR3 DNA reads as TGTGCCAGCAGTGGAAGACACATAACTAATGAAAAACTGTTTTTT. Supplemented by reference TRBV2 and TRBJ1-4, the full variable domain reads EPEVTQTPSHQVTQMGQEVILRCVPISNHLYFYWYRQILGQKVEFLVSFYNNEISEKSEIFDDQFSVERPDGSNFTLKIRSTKLEDSAMYFCASSGRHITNEKLFFGSGTQLSVL.

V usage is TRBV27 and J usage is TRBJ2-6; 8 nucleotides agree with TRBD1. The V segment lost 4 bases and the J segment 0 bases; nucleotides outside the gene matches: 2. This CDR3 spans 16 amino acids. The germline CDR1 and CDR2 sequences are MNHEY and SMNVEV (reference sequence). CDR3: CASSWTGTSGANVLTF. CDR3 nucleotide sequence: TGTGCCAGCAGTTGGACAGGGACCTCTGGGGCCAACGTCCTGACTTTC.

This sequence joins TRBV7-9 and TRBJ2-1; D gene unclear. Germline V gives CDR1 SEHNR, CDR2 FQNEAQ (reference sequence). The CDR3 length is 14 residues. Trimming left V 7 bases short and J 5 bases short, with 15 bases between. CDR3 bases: TGTGCCAGCACCTGGCTGGGTCCGAACAATGAGCAGTTCTTC. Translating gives CASTWLGPNNEQFF.

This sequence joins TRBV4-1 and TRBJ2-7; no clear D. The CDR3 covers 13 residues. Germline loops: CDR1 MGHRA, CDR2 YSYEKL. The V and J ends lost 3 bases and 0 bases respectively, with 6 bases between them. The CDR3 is CASSQVSSYEQYF. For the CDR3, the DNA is TGCGCCAGCAGCCAGGTTAGCTCCTACGAGCAGTACTTC.

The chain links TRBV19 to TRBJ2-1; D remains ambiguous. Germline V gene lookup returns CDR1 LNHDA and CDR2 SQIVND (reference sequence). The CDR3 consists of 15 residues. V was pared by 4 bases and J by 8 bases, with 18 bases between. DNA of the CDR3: TGTGCCAGTAGTACCTCCACCGACGGTAGTTATGAGCAGTTCTTC. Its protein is CASSTSTDGSYEQFF.

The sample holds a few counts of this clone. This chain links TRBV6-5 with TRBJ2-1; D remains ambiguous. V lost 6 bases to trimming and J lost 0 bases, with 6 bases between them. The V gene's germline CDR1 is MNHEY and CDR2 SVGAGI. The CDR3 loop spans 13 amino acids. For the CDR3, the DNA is TGTGCCAGCAGGGGAAGCTCCTACAATGAGCAGTTCTTC. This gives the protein CASRGSSYNEQFF.